This T cell receptor beta chain comes out of a study of T cell changes during pregnancy in multiple sclerosis. CDR1 MNHEY and CDR2 SVGAGI come from the germline V gene. The CDR3 is 13 amino acids. V was clipped by 6 bases and J by 5 bases, with 11 bases between them. TCRdb's table, derived via immunoSEQ multiplex PCR, lists solely in-frame clones and lacks some. The data show some 64,000 clones, over 80% seen once. This TCR was sampled from a female donor with multiple sclerosis, enrolled in a pregnancy study. The specimen comprised peripheral blood, sampled in the first trimester of pregnancy. J is TRBJ1-5 and V is TRBV6-5, with D maybe TRBD1 (6 bases). CDR3 amino acids: CASREQGDQPQHF. The DNA for the CDR3 is TGTGCCAGCAGAGAACAGGGAGATCAGCCCCAGCATTTT.